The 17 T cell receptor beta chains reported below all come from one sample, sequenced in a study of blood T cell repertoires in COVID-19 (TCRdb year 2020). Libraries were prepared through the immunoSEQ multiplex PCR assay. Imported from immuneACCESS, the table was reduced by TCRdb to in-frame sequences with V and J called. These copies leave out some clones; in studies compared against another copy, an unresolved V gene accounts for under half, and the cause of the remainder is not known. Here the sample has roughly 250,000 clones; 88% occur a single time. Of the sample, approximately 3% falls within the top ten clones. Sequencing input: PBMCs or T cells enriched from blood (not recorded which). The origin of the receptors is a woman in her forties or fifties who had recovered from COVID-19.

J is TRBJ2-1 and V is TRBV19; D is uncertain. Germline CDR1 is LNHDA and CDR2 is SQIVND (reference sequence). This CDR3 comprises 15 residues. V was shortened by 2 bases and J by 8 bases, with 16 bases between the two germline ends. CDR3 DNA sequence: TGTGCCAGTAGTATACGGGTTAGCCTACCCCATGAGCAGTTCTTC. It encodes CASSIRVSLPHEQFF.

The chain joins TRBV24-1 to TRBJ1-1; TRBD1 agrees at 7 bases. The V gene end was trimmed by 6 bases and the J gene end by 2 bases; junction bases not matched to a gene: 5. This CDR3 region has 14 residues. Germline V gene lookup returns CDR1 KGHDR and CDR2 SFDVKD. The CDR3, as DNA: TGTGCCACCAGTCCGAGGGGGCCTAACACTGAAGCTTTCTTT. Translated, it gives CATSPRGPNTEAFF.

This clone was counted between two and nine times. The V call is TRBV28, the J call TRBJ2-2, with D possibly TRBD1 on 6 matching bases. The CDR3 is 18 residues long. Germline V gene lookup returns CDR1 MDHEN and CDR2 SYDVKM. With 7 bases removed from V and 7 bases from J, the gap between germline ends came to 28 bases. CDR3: CASIQLSPRLRGGGELFF. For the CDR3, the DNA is TGTGCCAGCATCCAACTTTCACCTCGCCTTCGAGGGGGCGGGGAGCTGTTTTTT.

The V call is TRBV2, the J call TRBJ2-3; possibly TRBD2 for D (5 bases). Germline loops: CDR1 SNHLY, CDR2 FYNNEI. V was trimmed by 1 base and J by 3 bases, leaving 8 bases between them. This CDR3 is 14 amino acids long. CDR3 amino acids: CASSEGRGTDTQYF. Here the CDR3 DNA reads TGTGCCAGCAGTGAAGGTAGAGGGACAGATACGCAGTATTTT.

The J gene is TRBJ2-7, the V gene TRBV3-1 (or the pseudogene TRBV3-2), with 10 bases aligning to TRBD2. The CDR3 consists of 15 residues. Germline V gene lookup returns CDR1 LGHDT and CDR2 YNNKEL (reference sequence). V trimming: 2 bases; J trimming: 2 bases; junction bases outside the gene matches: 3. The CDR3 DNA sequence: TGTGCCAGCAGCCAACCCGGACTAGCGGCCTACGAGCAGTACTTC. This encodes CASSQPGLAAYEQYF.

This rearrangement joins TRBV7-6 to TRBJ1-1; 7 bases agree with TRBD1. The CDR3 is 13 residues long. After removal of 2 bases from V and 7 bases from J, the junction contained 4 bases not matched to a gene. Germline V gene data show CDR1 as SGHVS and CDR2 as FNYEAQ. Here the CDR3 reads CASSLTDRLEAFF. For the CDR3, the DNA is TGTGCCAGCAGCTTAACGGACAGGCTTGAAGCTTTCTTT.

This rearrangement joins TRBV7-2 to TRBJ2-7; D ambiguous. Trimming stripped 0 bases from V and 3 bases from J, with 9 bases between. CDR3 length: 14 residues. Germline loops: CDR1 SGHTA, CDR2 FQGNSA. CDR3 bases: TGTGCCAGCAGCTTAGCGGCAGGTCTCTACGAGCAGTACTTC. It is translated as CASSLAAGLYEQYF.

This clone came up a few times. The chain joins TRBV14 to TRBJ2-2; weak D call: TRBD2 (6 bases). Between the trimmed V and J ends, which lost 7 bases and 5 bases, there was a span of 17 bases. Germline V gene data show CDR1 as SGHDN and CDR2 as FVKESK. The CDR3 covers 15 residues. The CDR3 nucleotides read TGTGCCAGCACCCCCTTCGGGAGAGGGACCGGGGAGCTGTTTTTT. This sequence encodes CASTPFGRGTGELFF.

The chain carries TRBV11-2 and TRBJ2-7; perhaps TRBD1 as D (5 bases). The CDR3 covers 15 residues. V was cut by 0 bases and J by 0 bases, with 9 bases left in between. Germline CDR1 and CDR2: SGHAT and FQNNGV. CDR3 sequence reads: CASSLEGQTSYEQYF. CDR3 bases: TGTGCCAGCAGCTTAGAGGGGCAGACCTCCTACGAGCAGTACTTC.

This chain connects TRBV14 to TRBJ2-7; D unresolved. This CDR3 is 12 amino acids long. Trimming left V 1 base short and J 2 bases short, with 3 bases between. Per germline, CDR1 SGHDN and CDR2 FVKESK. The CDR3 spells CASSQAPYEQYF. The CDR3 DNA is TGTGCCAGCAGCCAAGCTCCCTACGAGCAGTACTTC. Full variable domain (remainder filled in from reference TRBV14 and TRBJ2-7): EAGVTQFPSHSVIEKGQTVTLRCDPISGHDNLYWYRRVMGKEIKFLLHFVKESKQDESGMPNNRFLAERTGGTYSTLKVQPAELEDSGVYFCASSQAPYEQYFGPGTRLTVT.

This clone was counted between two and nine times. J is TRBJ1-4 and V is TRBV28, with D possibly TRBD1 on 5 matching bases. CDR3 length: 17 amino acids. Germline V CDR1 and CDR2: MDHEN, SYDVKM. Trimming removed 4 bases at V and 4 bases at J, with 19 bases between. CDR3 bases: TGTGCCAGCAGTTCGGGTCATTTAAGGGGAGGTAATGAAAAACTGTTTTTT. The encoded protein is CASSSGHLRGGNEKLFF.

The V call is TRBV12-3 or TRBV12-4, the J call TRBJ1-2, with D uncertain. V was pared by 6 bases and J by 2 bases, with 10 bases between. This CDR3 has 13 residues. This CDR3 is CASSDAANYGYTF. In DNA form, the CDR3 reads TGTGCCAGCAGCGACGCGGCCAACTATGGCTACACCTTC.

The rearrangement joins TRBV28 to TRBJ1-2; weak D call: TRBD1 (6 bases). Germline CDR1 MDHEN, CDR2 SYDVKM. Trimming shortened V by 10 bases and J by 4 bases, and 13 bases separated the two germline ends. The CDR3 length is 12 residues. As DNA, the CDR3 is TGTGCCACCAAGAGGGGGACCTATGGCTACACCTTC. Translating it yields CATKRGTYGYTF.

Here the CDR3 DNA reads TGTGCCAGCAGTCATCGACAGGGGAAGATCAACTATGGCTACACCTTC. Encoded protein: CASSHRQGKINYGYTF. This chain uses TRBV28 with TRBJ1-2; the match to TRBD1 covers 8 bases. J gave up 2 bases and V 5 bases, and 10 bases lay outside the gene matches. The germline V gene encodes CDR1 MDHEN and CDR2 SYDVKM. The CDR3 has 16 amino acids.

CDR3 in amino acids: CASSHGTGAYEQYF. The CDR3, as DNA: TGTGCCAGCAGCCACGGGACAGGGGCCTACGAGCAGTACTTC. V is TRBV7-8 and J is TRBJ2-7; TRBD1 agrees at 10 bases. The CDR3 consists of 14 residues. Germline V gives CDR1 SGHVS, CDR2 FQNEAQ. J lost 2 bases, V lost 5 bases, and 3 bases had no gene match.

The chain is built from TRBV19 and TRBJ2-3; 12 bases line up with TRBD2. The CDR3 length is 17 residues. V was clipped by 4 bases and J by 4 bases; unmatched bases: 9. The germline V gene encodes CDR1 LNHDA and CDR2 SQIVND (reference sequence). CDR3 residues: CASSTQPTSGSSDTQYF. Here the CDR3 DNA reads TGTGCCAGTAGTACCCAACCGACTAGCGGGAGTTCAGATACGCAGTATTTT.

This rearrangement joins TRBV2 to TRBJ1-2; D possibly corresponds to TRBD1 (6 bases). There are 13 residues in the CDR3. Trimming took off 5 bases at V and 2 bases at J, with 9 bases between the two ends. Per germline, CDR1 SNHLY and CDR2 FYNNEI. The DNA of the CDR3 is TGTGCCAGCAGTATCGACAGGAACTATGGCTACACCTTC. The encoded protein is CASSIDRNYGYTF.